These 6 T cell receptor beta chains came from one sample sequenced in a study of cytomegalovirus exposure and HLA in healthy donors. This table comes from immunoSEQ multiplex PCR, and its TCRdb copy is limited to in-frame clones, with some not included. Seen here are about 330,000 clones, 75% to 90% observed once, and the top ten hold over 1%. Source material: PBMCs. All receptors derive from a young woman in good health and CMV-seropositive.

The J gene is TRBJ2-1, the V gene TRBV28; TRBD2 agrees at 7 bases. The CDR3 totals 16 residues. V lost 4 bases, J lost 0 bases, and 6 bases stayed unmatched. Germline V gene lookup returns CDR1 MDHEN and CDR2 SYDVKM. In nucleotides, the CDR3 is TGTGCCAGCAGTTCAACAAGCGGGGTCTCCTACAATGAGCAGTTCTTC. Protein product: CASSSTSGVSYNEQFF.

This chain connects TRBV11-2 to TRBJ2-7; D is unclear. CDR3 length equals 14 residues. Germline V gives CDR1 SGHAT, CDR2 FQNNGV. Trimming cost V 0 bases and J 9 bases, with 15 bases left between them. CDR3 nucleotides: TGTGCCAGCAGCTTAGATCCCCTCTCCCGTGGGCAGTACTTC. This encodes CASSLDPLSRGQYF.

V is TRBV11-2 and J is TRBJ2-5, with unresolved D. Between the trimmed V and J ends, which lost 0 bases and 6 bases, there was a span of 8 bases. The CDR3 is 13 residues long. Germline-derived CDR1 and CDR2 are SGHAT and FQNNGV. The CDR3 nucleotides are TGTGCCAGCAGCTTAGATTCCGGGCAGACCCAGTACTTC. Its translation is CASSLDSGQTQYF.

The V gene is TRBV27, the J gene TRBJ2-1; 12 bases align to TRBD1. The trim removed 3 bases at V and 10 bases at J, leaving 10 bases unmatched. The CDR3 runs 16 residues. Germline assignment: CDR1 MNHEY and CDR2 SMNVEV (reference sequence). Here the CDR3 DNA reads TGTGCCAGCAGTTTTCCCTCCGGGACAGGGGGCTGGGAGCAGTTCTTC. As protein: CASSFPSGTGGWEQFF.

Concerning this clone itself: Distinct nucleotide sequences in the sample also encode this CDR3. The rearrangement joins TRBV5-6 to TRBJ1-2; D is undetermined. This CDR3 contains 13 residues. Germline CDR1 reads SGHDT; CDR2 reads YYEEEE. The germline V and J ends were trimmed by 0 bases and 3 bases, with 6 bases remaining between them. In DNA, the CDR3 is TGTGCCAGCAGCTTGGGGACGGACTATGGCTACACCTTC. This gives the protein CASSLGTDYGYTF.

The table lists this clone with a count of one. This chain joins TRBV27 and TRBJ1-6, with unresolved D. Germline-derived CDR1 and CDR2 are MNHEY and SMNVEV (reference sequence). V gave up 5 bases and J gave up 9 bases, with 17 bases separating them. CDR3 length equals 15 residues. The CDR3 loop is CASSRGGQDTSPLHF. In DNA, the CDR3 is TGTGCCAGCAGTCGGGGAGGGCAGGATACTTCACCCCTCCACTTT.